This TCR beta chain was retrieved from a study of blood T cell repertoires in COVID-19. Authors' analysis steps: Nucleated cell counts were estimated from reference gene primer amplification. Clones were read by immunoSEQ multiplex PCR, and TCRdb kept only the in-frame ones, dropping some. That table is the source of V, J and clone size, and D and trimming were worked out from the DNA. The sample carries some 320,000 clones, around 88% recorded once. From germline, CDR1 is SGHAT and CDR2 FQDESV (reference sequence). The ends lost 6 bases at V and 4 bases at J; junction bases unmatched: 10. The CDR3 totals 16 residues.

This chain joins TRBV11-1 and TRBJ1-1; 11 nucleotides match TRBD1. This TCR was sampled from a woman aged 25 to 39 who had recovered from COVID-19. The sequenced sample consisted of peripheral blood. CDR3 DNA: TGTGCCAGCAGTTGGGACAGGGGGTCTTCGGGCACTGAAGCTTTCTTT. Amino acid sequence: CASSWDRGSSGTEAFF.